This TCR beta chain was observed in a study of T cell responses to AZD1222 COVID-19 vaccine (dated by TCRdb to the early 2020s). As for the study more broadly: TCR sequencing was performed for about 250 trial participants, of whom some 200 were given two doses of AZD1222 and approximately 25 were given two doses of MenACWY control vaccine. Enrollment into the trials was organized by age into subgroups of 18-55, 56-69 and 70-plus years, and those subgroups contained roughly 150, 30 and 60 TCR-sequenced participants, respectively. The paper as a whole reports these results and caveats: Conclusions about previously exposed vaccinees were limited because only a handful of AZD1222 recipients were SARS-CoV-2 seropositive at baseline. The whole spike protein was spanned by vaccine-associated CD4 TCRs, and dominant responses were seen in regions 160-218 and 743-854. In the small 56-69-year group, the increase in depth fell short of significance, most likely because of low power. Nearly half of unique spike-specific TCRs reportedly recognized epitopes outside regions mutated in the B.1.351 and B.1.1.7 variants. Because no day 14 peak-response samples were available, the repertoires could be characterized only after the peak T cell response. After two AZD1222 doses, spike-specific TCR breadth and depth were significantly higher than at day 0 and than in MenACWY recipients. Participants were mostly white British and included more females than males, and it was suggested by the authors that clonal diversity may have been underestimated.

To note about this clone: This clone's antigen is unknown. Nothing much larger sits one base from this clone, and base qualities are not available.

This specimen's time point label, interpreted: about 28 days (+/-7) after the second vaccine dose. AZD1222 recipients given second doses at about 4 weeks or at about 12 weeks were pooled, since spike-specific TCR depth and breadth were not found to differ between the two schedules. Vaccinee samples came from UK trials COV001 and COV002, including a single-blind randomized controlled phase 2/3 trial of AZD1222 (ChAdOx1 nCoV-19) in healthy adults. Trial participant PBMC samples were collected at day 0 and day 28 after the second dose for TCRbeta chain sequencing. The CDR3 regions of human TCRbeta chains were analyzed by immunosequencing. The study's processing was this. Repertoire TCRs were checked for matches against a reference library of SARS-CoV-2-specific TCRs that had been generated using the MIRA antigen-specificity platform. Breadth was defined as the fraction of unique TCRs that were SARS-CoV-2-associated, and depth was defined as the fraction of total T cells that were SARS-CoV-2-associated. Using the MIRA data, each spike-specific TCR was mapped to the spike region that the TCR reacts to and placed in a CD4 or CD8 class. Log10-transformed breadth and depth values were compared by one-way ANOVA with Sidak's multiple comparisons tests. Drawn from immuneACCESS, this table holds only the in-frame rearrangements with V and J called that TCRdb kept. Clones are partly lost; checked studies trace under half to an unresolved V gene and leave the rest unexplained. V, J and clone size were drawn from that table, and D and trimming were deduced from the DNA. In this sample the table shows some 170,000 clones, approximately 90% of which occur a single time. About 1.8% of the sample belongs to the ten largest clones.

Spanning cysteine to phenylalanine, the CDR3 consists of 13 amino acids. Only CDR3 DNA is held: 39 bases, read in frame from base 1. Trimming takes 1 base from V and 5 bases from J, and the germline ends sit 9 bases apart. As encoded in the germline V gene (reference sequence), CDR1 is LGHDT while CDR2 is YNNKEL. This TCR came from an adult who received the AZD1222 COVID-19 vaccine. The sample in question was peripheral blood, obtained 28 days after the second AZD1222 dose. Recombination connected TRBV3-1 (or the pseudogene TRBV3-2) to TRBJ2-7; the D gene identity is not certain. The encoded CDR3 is CASSQAGQDEQYF. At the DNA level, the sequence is TGTGCCAGCAGCCAAGCCGGCCAAGACGAGCAGTACTTC.